These 15 T cell receptor beta chains originate from one sample sequenced in a study of blood T cell repertoires in COVID-19 (dated by TCRdb to 2020 to 2021). The library relied on the immunoSEQ multiplex PCR assay. TCRdb obtained this table from immuneACCESS and retained in-frame rearrangements with V and J assigned. These tables miss some clones; where compared with another copy, unresolved V genes account for less than half of the shortfall, and the remainder is unexplained. The sample table shows 150,000 to 200,000 clones, and more than 75% are seen once. The ten largest clones add up to 4.4% of the sample. The sequencing input was peripheral blood. The receptors originated from a human donor in a cohort sampled during active COVID-19.

The V gene is TRBV18, the J gene TRBJ1-1; weak D call: TRBD1 (5 bases). V lost 4 bases, J lost 7 bases, and 13 bases lay in between. The CDR3 totals 13 residues. From germline, CDR1 is KGHSH and CDR2 LQKENI. For the CDR3, the DNA is TGTGCCAGCTCACGCGGGGACGCCCGTGAAGCTTTCTTT. Its translation: CASSRGDAREAFF.

This clone was picked up a small number of times. This chain connects TRBV29-1 to TRBJ1-1, with D perhaps TRBD1 (5 bases). The CDR3 loop spans 10 amino acids. Germline V gene lookup returns CDR1 SQVTM and CDR2 ANQGSEA. The V end lost 5 bases, the J end lost 7 bases, and 8 bases lay between the germline ends. CDR3 nucleotide sequence: TGCAGCGTTCCAGGGTATGAAGCTTTCTTT. It codes for CSVPGYEAFF.

This chain connects TRBV15 to TRBJ2-5; 14 nucleotides match TRBD2. V lost 3 bases, J lost 1 base, and 4 bases stayed unmatched. This CDR3 is 17 amino acids long. Germline CDR1 is LNHNV and CDR2 is YYDKDF (reference sequence). The CDR3 DNA sequence: TGTGCCACCAGCAGGGAGGGACTAGCGGGGGCCCAAGAGACCCAGTACTTC. As protein: CATSREGLAGAQETQYF.

The gene calls are TRBV7-8 and TRBJ2-3; 7 bases line up with TRBD2. CDR1 and CDR2 (germline): SGHVS, FQNEAQ. There are 14 residues in the CDR3. V lost 6 bases to trimming and J lost 3 bases; unmatched junction nucleotides: 6. The CDR3 DNA reads TGTGCCAGCAGAATAGCGGGTAGTACAGATACGCAGTATTTT. Translation gives CASRIAGSTDTQYF.

This chain links TRBV6-6 with TRBJ1-5; no firm D call. The germline V gene has CDR1 MNHNY and CDR2 SVGAGI (reference sequence). The V and J ends lost 6 bases and 5 bases respectively, with 14 bases between them. This CDR3 is built from 14 residues. The chain's CDR3 is CASSSLSGDQPQHF. CDR3 DNA: TGTGCCAGCAGCTCCCTTTCGGGAGATCAGCCCCAGCATTTT.

This clone showed up just once. CDR3 loop: CASSSQDRGNTEAFF. In DNA form, the CDR3 reads TGTGCCAGCAGTTCTCAGGACAGGGGAAACACTGAAGCTTTCTTT. V and J are TRBV27 and TRBJ1-1; TRBD1 matches at 9 bases. This CDR3 has 15 residues. The V gene end was trimmed by 4 bases and the J gene end by 2 bases; junction bases not matched to a gene: 5. Per germline, CDR1 MNHEY and CDR2 SMNVEV (reference sequence).

This clone was seen a single time. The chain recombines TRBV7-6 with TRBJ2-1; TRBD1 matches at 7 bases. The CDR3 consists of 13 residues. The germline gives CDR1 SGHVS, CDR2 FNYEAQ. The ends lost 5 bases at V and 7 bases at J; junction bases unmatched: 5. This CDR3 reads CASSHDRVNEQFF. The CDR3 coding sequence is TGTGCCAGCAGCCACGACAGGGTTAATGAGCAGTTCTTC.

The chain combines TRBV6-6 with TRBJ1-2; D might be TRBD1 (6 bases). V was shortened by 0 bases and J by 0 bases, with 8 bases between the two germline ends. Looked up from germline, CDR1 is MNHNY and CDR2 is SVGAGI (reference sequence). This CDR3 comprises 15 residues. For the CDR3, the DNA is TGTGCCAGCAGTTACTCGGGGGACACTAACTATGGCTACACCTTC. Amino acids: CASSYSGDTNYGYTF.

This chain uses TRBV28 with TRBJ2-4, with D maybe TRBD1 (5 bases). The CDR3 has 13 residues. Looked up from germline, CDR1 is MDHEN and CDR2 is SYDVKM. V shed 3 bases and J shed 6 bases, with 9 bases lying between them. The CDR3 nucleotides are TGTGCCAGCAGTTTTCAGGGAAGAAACATTCAGTACTTC. Translated, it gives CASSFQGRNIQYF.

The J gene is TRBJ2-2, the V gene TRBV25-1, with 7 bases aligning to TRBD2. CDR1 is MGHDK and CDR2 is SYGVNS in the germline V gene. V shed 6 bases and J 5 bases; nucleotides not matched to a gene: 9. The CDR3 runs 15 residues. CDR3 bases: TGTGCCAGCAGAAAAGAAACTAGCGCGACCGGGGAGCTGTTTTTT. Translation: CASRKETSATGELFF.

This rearrangement joins TRBV2 to TRBJ2-7; D possibly corresponds to TRBD1 (5 bases). Germline V lookup: CDR1 SNHLY, CDR2 FYNNEI. CDR3 length: 12 residues. V was cut by 7 bases and J by 7 bases, with 14 bases left in between. DNA for the CDR3: TGTGCCAGCAAACAGCAGGGCTGGGAGCAGTACTTC. It codes for CASKQQGWEQYF. Full variable domain (remainder filled in from reference TRBV2 and TRBJ2-7): EPEVTQTPSHQVTQMGQEVILRCVPISNHLYFYWYRQILGQKVEFLVSFYNNEISEKSEIFDDQFSVERPDGSNFTLKIRSTKLEDSAMYFCASKQQGWEQYFGPGTRLTVT.

The rearrangement uses TRBV28 and TRBJ2-3; D might be TRBD1 (6 bases). The CDR3 is 13 residues long. Trimming shortened V by 7 bases and J by 11 bases, and 19 bases separated the two germline ends. Germline assignment: CDR1 MDHEN and CDR2 SYDVKM. The CDR3 spells CASTNPGTRGQYF. The CDR3 DNA sequence: TGTGCCAGCACCAACCCGGGGACAAGGGGGCAGTATTTT.

CDR3 sequence reads: CAWRTGTGGAYEQYF. The CDR3 DNA follows: TGTGCCTGGAGGACAGGGACCGGGGGGGCGTACGAGCAGTACTTC. This chain links TRBV30 with TRBJ2-7; a possible D gene is TRBD2 (8 bases). Germline V CDR1 and CDR2: GTSNPN, SVGIG (reference sequence). The CDR3 contains 15 residues. With 3 bases removed from V and 4 bases from J, the gap between germline ends came to 19 bases.

This chain links TRBV4-2 with TRBJ2-7; perhaps TRBD1 as D (5 bases). Germline CDR1 and CDR2: LGHNA and YNFKEQ. The ends were cut back, 0 bases at V and 5 bases at J, with 17 bases in the middle. The CDR3 length is 16 residues. The CDR3: CASSQEGAGWKDEQYF. DNA of the CDR3: TGTGCCAGCAGCCAAGAAGGGGCAGGATGGAAGGACGAGCAGTACTTC.

The J gene is TRBJ1-2, the V gene TRBV29-1, with D hard to call. This CDR3 spans 14 amino acids. With 8 bases removed from V and 2 bases from J, the gap between germline ends came to 18 bases. Germline values: CDR1 SQVTM, CDR2 ANQGSEA. The CDR3 is CSPLKSRMNYGYTF. Written as DNA, the CDR3 is TGCAGCCCACTGAAGTCCAGGATGAACTATGGCTACACCTTC. The whole variable domain, remainder taken from reference TRBV29-1 and TRBJ1-2, is SAVISQKPSRDICQRGTSLTIQCQVDSQVTMMFWYRQQPGQSLTLIATANQGSEATYESGFVIDKFPISRPNLTFSTLTVSNMSPEDSSIYLCSPLKSRMNYGYTFGSGTRLTVV.